This T cell receptor (beta chain) appears in the sequencing data of a study of blood T cell repertoires in COVID-19 (dated by TCRdb to the early 2020s). Background on the whole study: Samples from collaborators originated in the United States, Italy and Spain and spanned both the acute and convalescent phases of COVID-19. The repertoires were released in a freely available public database intended as a resource for research on the immune response to SARS-CoV-2. The prospective study material was composed of cDNA or gDNA derived from T cells, B-cell-depleted T cells, or PBMCs. The dataset comprised deeply sampled blood TCRbeta repertoires from subjects exposed to, actively infected with, or recovered from COVID-19. A de-identified subject ID, COVID-19 status, age in years and sex were almost always included in the sample metadata. The samples were drawn from the first 160 participants of the ongoing ImmuneRACE study and from some 1,300 subjects provided by 6 global collaborators. Where available, HLA class I and class II types were obtained from metadata supplied by the sample provider rather than from assay-based typing. Overall results and qualifications from the work: The quantity of clinical and demographic metadata differed by source and by participant and was supplied without curation.

Regarding this clone: Its antigen is not yet known. No base qualities exist here, and no much larger clone lies one base off it.

Its CDR3 holds 15 amino acids, cysteine through phenylalanine. Of the read, only the CDR3 DNA is kept; its 45 bases are in frame from base 1. The germline V gene (reference sequence) gives CDR1 as SGHNT and CDR2 as YYREEE. Trimmed from V: 5 bases; trimmed from J: 2 bases; junction bases lacking a gene match: 7. The collaborating institutions used their own protocols to collect whole blood in K2EDTA tubes. For TCRbeta analysis, collaborators shipped samples as frozen whole blood, isolated PBMCs, or DNA extracted from either of those sample types. The immunoSEQ Assay, a bias-controlled multiplex PCR, was used to amplify TCRbeta CDR3 regions from genomic DNA. In the source study's methods: The number of nucleated cells in each sample was estimated from the amplification of reference gene primers within the assay. To quantify the absolute abundance of each unique TCRbeta CDR3 rearrangement, sequence reads were collapsed and filtered. For each sample, productive Simpson clonality was calculated as the square root of Simpson's diversity index across productive rearrangements. What TCRdb holds here is the immuneACCESS table cut down to in-frame rearrangements. Part of the clones is not present; checked against another copy, under half of the missing clones reflect an unresolved V gene, and the others are unexplained. Clonal size and the V and J genes are those of that table, whereas D and trimming came from the DNA. The sample profile shows 59,000 or so clones; roughly 85% of them were found once. The ten top clones hold approximately 5% of the sample.

Source material: peripheral blood. The chain is made from TRBV5-4 and TRBJ2-1; 7 bases in between match TRBD1. The receptor comes from a human donor in a cohort sampled during active COVID-19. The sequence in DNA is TGTGCCAGCAGGTACGAGACAGGGACCTACAATGAGCAGTTCTTC. This translates into CASRYETGTYNEQFF.